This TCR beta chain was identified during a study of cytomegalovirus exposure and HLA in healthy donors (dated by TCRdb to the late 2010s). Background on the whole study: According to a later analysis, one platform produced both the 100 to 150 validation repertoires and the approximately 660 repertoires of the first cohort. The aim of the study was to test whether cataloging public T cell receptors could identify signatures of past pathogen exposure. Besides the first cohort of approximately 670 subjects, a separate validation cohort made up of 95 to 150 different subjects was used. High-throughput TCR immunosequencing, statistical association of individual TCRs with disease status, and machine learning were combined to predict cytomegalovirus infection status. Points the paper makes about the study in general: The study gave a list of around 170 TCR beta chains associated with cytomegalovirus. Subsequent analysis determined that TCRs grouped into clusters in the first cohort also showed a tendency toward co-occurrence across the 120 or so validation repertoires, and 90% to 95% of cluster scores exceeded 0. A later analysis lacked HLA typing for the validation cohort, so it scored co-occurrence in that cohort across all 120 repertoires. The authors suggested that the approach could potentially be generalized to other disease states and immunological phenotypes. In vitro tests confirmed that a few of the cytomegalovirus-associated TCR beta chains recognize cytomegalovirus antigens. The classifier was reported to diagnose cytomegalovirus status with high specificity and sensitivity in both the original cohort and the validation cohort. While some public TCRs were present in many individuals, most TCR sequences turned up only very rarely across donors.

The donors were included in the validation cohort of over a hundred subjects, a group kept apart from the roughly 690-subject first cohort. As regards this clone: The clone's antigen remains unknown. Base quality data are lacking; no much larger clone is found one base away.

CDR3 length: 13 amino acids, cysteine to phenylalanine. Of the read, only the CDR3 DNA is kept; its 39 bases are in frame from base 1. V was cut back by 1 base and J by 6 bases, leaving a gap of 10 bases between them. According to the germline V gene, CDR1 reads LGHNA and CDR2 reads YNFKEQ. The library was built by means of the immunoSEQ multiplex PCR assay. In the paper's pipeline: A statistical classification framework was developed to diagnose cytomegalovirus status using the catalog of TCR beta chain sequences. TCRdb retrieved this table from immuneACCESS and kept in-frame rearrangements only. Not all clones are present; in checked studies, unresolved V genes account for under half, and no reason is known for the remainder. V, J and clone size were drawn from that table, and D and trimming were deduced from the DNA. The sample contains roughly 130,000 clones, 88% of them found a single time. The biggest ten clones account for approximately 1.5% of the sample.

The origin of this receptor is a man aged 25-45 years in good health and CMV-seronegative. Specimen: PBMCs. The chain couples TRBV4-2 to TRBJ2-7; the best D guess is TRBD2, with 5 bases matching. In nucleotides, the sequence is TGTGCCAGCAGCCAAGTGGAGGCCATCGAGCAGTACTTC. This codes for CASSQVEAIEQYF.